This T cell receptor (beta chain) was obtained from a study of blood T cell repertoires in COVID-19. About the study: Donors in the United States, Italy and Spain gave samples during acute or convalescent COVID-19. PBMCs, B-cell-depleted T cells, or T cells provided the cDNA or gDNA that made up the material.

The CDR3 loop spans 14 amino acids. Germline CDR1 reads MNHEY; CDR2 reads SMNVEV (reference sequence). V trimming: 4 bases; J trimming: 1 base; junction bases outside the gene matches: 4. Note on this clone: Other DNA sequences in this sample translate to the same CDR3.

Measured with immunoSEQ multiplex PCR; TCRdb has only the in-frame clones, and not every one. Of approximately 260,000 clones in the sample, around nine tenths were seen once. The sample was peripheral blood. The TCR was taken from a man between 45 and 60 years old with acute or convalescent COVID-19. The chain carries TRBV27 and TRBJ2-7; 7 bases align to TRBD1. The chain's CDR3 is CASSSRTGSYEQYF. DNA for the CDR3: TGTGCCAGCAGTTCGCGGACAGGTTCCTACGAGCAGTACTTC.